This TCR beta chain was recorded in a study of Ad26.COV2.S vaccination and SARS-CoV-2 variants (TCRdb year 2021). At the level of the whole study: Vaccine-arm donors were drawn from COV1001, a multicentre, randomized, double-blind, placebo-controlled phase I-IIa trial of Ad26.COV2.S in healthy adults. Dosing of Ad26.COV2.S was intramuscular, at either 5x10^10 or 1x10^11 viral particles, delivered as one shot or as two shots spaced 56 days apart. TCRbeta repertoire sequencing was used to assess the specificity and breadth of SARS-CoV-2-reactive T cell receptors after Ad26.COV2.S vaccination. A total of some 30 samples were included in the TCR-sequenced set, comprising approximately 20 Ad26.COV2.S vaccine recipients, 5 placebo recipients and 8 SARS-CoV-2 convalescent individuals. Trial participants were randomized into five groups of five, in which low-dose or high-dose Ad26.COV2.S was given once or twice, or placebo was given on both occasions. Throughout the experiments and outcome assessment, investigators stayed blinded to trial group allocation.

TCRbeta CDR3 regions were sequenced with the immunoSEQ Assay. After extraction, genomic DNA underwent amplification by bias-controlled multiplex PCR, followed by high-throughput sequencing. In the authors' own workflow: To quantify the absolute abundance of each unique TCRbeta CDR3 region, sequences were collapsed and filtered. Usable DNA was measured by amplifying reference genes present in all nucleated cells, and TCRbeta template counts were normalized to that usable DNA to estimate T cell fraction. Repertoire TCRs were annotated as SARS-CoV-2-specific when V gene, CDR3 amino acid sequence and J gene were exactly matched to a known reactive TCR set. The reference SARS-CoV-2 TCR set was obtained from MIRA and was filtered for enrichment in COVID-19-positive ImmuneCODE repertoires, whereby public or cross-reactive TCRs were removed. Using the MIRA antigens, annotated TCRs were further analysed by specific ORF or by position within an ORF. Breadth was defined as the number of annotated unique rearrangements divided by the total number of unique productive rearrangements, and depth was defined as the summed frequency of the annotated unique rearrangements. Two-sided Wilcoxon rank-sum tests were applied when comparing TCR breadth between groups. Not all clones reach the TCRdb copy of this immuneACCESS table, which keeps in-frame sequences only. Checked studies attribute under half of the gap to unresolved V genes and leave the rest unexplained. V, J and clone size derive from that table, while D and trimming were established from the DNA sequence. The table for this sample lists some 300,000 clones; over 80% of them were counted only once. Together, the top ten hold under 2.5% of the sample.

What this sample's treatment or condition label stands for: 15 to 20 received Ad26.COV2.S at low or high dose, single or two shots; about 5 received placebo; per-sample allocation not given. Repertoires of vaccine and placebo recipients were sequenced from samples collected on day 63 after the first injection. Cohort 1b enrolled 25 to 30 adults aged 18-55 years at a single site in Boston, USA, between 29 July and 7 August 2020. Ad26.COV2.S was a replication-incompetent adenovirus type 26 vector that expressed a prefusion-stabilized SARS-CoV-2 spike protein derived from the original Wuhan strain. The research as a whole found: The authors noted that total T cell responses may have been underestimated by the TCR breadth and depth analyses. Non-spike TCR breadth was comparable between vaccine and placebo recipients, consistent with the vaccine containing only spike. The study was not powered for comparison of responses between vaccine doses or regimens. After vaccination, spike-specific CD8+ and CD4+ T cell responses were reported to show substantial breadth. Higher spike-specific TCR breadth was observed in Ad26.COV2.S recipients than in placebo recipients (P = 0.0014).

A note on this clone: Its antigen is still unknown. No base qualities exist here, and no much larger clone lies one base off it.

CDR3 length: 13 amino acids, cysteine to phenylalanine. CDR3 DNA only is kept here, 39 bases in frame from base 1. In the germline V gene, CDR1 corresponds to SGDLS and CDR2 to YYNGEE. At the junction V is shortened by 4 bases and J by 2 bases, with 9 bases in between. The sequence derives from a person aged 18-65 years who received the Ad26.COV2.S COVID-19 vaccine or a placebo. The rearrangement joined TRBV9 to TRBJ1-2, with the identity of the D gene unclear. This material consisted of peripheral blood, taken in a trial of Ad26.COV2.S vaccine versus placebo. The nucleotide sequence reads as follows: TGTGCCAGCAGCCCCGACGTCAACTATGGCTACACCTTC. This gives the protein CASSPDVNYGYTF.